The clone carrying this T cell receptor (beta chain) was observed a single time. Categorization into cohorts depended on clinical history that participants reported. Trimming left V 4 bases short and J 1 base short, with 14 bases between. The CDR3 runs to 16 residues. The germline V gene has CDR1 SEHNR and CDR2 FQNEAQ (reference sequence). These data are taken from a study of blood T cell repertoires in COVID-19. The overall study: The United States, Italy and Spain provided the acute and convalescent COVID-19 samples. Sample material is recorded as cDNA or gDNA derived from T cells, B-cell-depleted T cells, or PBMCs.

Per the original data handling: Researchers report that nucleated cell counts were estimated from reference gene primer amplification. Assay: immunoSEQ multiplex PCR; the TCRdb copy retains only in-frame clones and omits some. V and J calls and clone size are as listed in that table; D and trimming were resolved from the DNA. The sample has about 270,000 clones, 88% seen once. The chain employs TRBV7-9 and TRBJ2-1; weak D call: TRBD1 (5 bases). The clonotype originates from a woman between 45 and 65 years old who had recovered from COVID-19. Sequences were obtained from PBMCs or T cells enriched from blood (not recorded which). CDR3 sequence (DNA): TGTGCCAGCAGCTCCTCGACAGCCAGATCCTACAATGAGCAGTTCTTC. It specifies CASSSSTARSYNEQFF.